Included here is one TCR beta chain sequence, with context. Its antigen is undetermined. The method was immunoSEQ multiplex PCR; TCRdb's version includes in-frame clones alone and lacks a portion of them. The data show approximately 98,000 clones, 80% to 85% seen once. These data come from a study of radiotherapy plus CTLA-4 blockade in lung cancer. About the study: Objective responses were observed in about a sixth of patients, and disease control was achieved by approximately 34%.

Alongside CTLA-4 blockade with ipilimumab, patients with chemo-refractory metastatic non-small-cell lung cancer received focal radiation. Unmatched junction bases numbered 3, after V lost 1 base and J lost 3 bases. This CDR3 is built from 14 residues. Germline V CDR1 and CDR2: GTSNPN, SVGIG (reference sequence). Findings and caveats of the study: Reportedly, early blood T cell clone dynamics best predicted response, with interferon-beta. Clones of tumor-derived TCRs expanded in blood after radiotherapy plus ipilimumab.

This clonotype originated in a human donor with non-small cell lung cancer who had a partial response to radiotherapy plus ipilimumab. The sequencing used peripheral blood, collected from a patient treated with radiotherapy plus ipilimumab. The rearrangement links TRBV30 to TRBJ2-1, with 7 nucleotides matching TRBD2. The CDR3 DNA follows: TGTGCCTGGAGTGGTCCGGGAGGCTACAATGAGCAGTTCTTC. Protein: CAWSGPGGYNEQFF.